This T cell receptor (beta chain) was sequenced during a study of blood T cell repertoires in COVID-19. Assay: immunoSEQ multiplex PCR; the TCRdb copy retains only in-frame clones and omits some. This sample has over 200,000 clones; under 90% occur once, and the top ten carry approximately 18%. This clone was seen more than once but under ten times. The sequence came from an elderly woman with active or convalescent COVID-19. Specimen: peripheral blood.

CDR3 coding DNA: TGTGCCAGCAGTTCCAGGGGGGAGGTCTATGGCTACACCTTC. As protein: CASSSRGEVYGYTF. This rearrangement joins TRBV28 to TRBJ1-2; 7 nucleotides agree with TRBD1. The CDR3 totals 14 residues. In germline, CDR1 is MDHEN, CDR2 SYDVKM. The V and J ends lost 4 bases and 4 bases, in that order; junction bases with no gene match: 6.